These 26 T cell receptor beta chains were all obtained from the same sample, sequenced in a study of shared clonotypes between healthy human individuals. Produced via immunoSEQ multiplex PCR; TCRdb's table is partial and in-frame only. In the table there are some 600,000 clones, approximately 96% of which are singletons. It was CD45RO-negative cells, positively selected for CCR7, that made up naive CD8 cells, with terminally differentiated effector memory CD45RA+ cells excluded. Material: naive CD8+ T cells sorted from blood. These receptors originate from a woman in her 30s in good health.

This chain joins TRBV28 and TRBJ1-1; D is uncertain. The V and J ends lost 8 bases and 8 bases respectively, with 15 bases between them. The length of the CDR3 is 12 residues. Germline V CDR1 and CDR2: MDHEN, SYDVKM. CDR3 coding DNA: TGTGCCAGCCGAGGCGCCAGAGTCGAAGCTTTCTTT. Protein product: CASRGARVEAFF.

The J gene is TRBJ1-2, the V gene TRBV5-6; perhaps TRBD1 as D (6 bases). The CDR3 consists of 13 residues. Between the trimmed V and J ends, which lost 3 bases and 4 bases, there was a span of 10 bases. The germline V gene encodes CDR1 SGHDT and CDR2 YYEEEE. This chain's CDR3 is CASSSDSPYGYTF. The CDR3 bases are TGTGCCAGCAGCTCGGACAGCCCCTATGGCTACACCTTC.

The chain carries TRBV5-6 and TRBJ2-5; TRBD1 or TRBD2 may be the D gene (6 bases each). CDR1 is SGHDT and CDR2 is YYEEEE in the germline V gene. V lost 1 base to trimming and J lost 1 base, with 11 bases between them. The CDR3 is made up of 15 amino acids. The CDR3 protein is CASSLRGTRQETQYF. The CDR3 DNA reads TGTGCCAGCAGCTTGAGGGGGACTCGCCAAGAGACCCAGTACTTC. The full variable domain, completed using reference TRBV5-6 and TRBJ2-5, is DAGVTQSPTHLIKTRGQQVTLRCSPKSGHDTVSWYQQALGQGPQFIFQYYEEEERQRGNFPDRFSGHQFPNYSSELNVNALLLGDSALYLCASSLRGTRQETQYFGPGTRLLVL.

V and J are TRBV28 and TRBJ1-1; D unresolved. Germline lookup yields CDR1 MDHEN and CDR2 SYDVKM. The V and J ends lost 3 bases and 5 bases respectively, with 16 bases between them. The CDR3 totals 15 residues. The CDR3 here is CASSFPHGRKTEAFF. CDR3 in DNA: TGTGCCAGCAGTTTTCCCCATGGAAGGAAGACTGAAGCTTTCTTT.

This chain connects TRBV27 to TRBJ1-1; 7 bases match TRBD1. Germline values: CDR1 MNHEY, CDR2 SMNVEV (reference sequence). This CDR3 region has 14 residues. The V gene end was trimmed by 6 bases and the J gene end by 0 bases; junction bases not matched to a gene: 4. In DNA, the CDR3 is TGTGCCAGCAGGACAGGGACCCTGAACACTGAAGCTTTCTTT. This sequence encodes CASRTGTLNTEAFF.

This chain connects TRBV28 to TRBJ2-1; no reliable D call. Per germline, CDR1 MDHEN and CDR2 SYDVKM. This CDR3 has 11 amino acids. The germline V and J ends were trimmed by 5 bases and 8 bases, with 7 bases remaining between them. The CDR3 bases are TGTGCCAGCAGTCCTTCATATGAGCAGTTCTTC. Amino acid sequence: CASSPSYEQFF.

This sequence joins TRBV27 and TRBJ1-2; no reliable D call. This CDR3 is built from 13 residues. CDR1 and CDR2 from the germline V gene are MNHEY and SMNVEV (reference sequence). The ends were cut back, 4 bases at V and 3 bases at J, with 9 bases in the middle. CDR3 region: CASSYGTHYGYTF. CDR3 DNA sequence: TGTGCCAGCAGTTATGGTACCCACTATGGCTACACCTTC.

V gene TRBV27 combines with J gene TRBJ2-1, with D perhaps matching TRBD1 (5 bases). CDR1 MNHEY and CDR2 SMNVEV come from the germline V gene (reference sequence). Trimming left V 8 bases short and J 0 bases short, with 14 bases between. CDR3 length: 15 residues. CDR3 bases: TGTGCCAGCTGGGGCGGCCTGAGCTCCTACAATGAGCAGTTCTTC. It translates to CASWGGLSSYNEQFF.

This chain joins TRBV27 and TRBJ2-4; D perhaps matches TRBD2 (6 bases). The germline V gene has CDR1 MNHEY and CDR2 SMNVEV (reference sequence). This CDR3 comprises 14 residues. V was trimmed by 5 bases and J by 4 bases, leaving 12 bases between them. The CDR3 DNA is TGTGCCAGCAGTCCGGGGGACGGTAAAAACATTCAGTACTTC. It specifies CASSPGDGKNIQYF.

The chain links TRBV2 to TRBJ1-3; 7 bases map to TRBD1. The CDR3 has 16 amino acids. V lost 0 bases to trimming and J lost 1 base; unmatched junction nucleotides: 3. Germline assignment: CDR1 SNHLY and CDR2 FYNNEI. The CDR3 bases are TGTGCCAGCAGTGAAGCGATACAGGGGTCTGGAAACACCATATATTTT. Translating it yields CASSEAIQGSGNTIYF.

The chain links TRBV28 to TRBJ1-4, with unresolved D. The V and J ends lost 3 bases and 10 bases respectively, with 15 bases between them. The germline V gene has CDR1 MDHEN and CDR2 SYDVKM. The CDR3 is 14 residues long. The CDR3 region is CASSFALDRRKLFF. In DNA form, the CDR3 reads TGTGCCAGCAGTTTCGCTCTTGATCGGAGAAAACTGTTTTTT.

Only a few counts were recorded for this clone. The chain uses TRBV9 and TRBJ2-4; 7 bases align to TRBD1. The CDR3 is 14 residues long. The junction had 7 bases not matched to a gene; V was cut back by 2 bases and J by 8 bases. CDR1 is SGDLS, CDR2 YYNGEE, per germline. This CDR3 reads CASSVAGTAYIQYF. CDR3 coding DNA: TGTGCCAGCAGCGTCGCCGGGACAGCATACATTCAGTACTTC.

This chain's CDR3 is CASSVDDKGIEAFF. DNA for the CDR3: TGTGCCAGCAGCGTGGACGACAAGGGGATAGAGGCTTTCTTT. The V gene is TRBV5-4, the J gene TRBJ1-1; D perhaps matches TRBD1 (5 bases). Germline CDR1 reads SGHNT; CDR2 reads YYREEE (reference sequence). This CDR3 region has 14 residues. The ends were cut back, 4 bases at V and 11 bases at J, with 21 bases in the middle.

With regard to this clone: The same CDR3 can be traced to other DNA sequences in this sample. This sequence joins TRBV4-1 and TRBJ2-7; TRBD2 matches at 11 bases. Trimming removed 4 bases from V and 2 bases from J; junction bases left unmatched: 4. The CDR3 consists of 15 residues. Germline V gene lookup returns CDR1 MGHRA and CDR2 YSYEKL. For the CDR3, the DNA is TGCGCCAGCAGCCTCGGGACTAGCGGTACCTACGAGCAGTACTTC. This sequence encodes CASSLGTSGTYEQYF.

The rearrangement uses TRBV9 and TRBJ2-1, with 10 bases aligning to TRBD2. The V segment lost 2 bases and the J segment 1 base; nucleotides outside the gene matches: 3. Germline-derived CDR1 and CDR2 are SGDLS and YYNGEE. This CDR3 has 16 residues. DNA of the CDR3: TGTGCCAGCAGCGTGAAGCGGGAGGGATCCTACAATGAGCAGTTCTTC. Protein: CASSVKREGSYNEQFF. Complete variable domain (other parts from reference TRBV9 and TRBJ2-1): DSGVTQTPKHLITATGQRVTLRCSPRSGDLSVYWYQQSLDQGLQFLIQYYNGEERAKGNILERFSAQQFPDLHSELNLSSLELGDSALYFCASSVKREGSYNEQFFGPGTRLTVL.

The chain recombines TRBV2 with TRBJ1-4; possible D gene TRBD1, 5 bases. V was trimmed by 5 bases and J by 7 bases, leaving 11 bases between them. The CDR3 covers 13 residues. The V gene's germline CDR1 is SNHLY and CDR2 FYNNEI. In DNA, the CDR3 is TGTGCCAGCAGTCCCGGGACGGCTGAAAAACTGTTTTTT. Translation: CASSPGTAEKLFF.

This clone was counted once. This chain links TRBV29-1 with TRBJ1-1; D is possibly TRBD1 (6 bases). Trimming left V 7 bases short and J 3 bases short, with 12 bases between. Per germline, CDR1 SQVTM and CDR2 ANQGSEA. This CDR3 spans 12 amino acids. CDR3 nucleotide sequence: TGCAGCGCCCCAGGGGCTGACACTGAAGCTTTCTTT. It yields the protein CSAPGADTEAFF.

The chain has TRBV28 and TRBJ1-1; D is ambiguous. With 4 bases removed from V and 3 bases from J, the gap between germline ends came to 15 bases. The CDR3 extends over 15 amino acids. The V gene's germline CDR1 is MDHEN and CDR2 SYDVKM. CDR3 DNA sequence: TGTGCCAGCAGTTCCCTTGTGGGCGGGGACACTGAAGCTTTCTTT. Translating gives CASSSLVGGDTEAFF.

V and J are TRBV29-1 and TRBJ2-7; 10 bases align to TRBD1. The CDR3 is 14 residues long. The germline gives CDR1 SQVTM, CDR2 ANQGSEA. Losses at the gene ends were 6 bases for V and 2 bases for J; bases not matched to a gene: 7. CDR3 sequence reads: CSVAGTGVPYEQYF. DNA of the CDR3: TGCAGCGTCGCCGGGACAGGGGTGCCCTACGAGCAGTACTTC.

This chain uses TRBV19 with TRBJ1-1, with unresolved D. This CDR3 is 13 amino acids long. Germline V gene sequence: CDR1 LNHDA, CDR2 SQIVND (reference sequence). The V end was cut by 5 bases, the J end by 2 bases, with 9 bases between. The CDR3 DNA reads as TGTGCCAGTAGTGATCCAGGCAACACTGAAGCTTTCTTT. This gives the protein CASSDPGNTEAFF.

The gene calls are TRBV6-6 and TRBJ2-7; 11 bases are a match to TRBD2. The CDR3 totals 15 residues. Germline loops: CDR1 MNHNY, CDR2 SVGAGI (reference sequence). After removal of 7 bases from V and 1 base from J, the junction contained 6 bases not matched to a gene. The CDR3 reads CASNLGTSGSYEQYF. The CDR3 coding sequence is TGTGCCAGCAACCTAGGGACTAGCGGTTCCTACGAGCAGTACTTC.

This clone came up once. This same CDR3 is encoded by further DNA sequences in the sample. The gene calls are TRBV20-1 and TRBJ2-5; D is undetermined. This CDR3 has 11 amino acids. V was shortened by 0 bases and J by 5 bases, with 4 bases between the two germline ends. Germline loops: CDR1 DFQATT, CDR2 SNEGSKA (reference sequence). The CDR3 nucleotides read TGCAGTGCTAGAGACGAGGAGACCCAGTACTTC. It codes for CSARDEETQYF.

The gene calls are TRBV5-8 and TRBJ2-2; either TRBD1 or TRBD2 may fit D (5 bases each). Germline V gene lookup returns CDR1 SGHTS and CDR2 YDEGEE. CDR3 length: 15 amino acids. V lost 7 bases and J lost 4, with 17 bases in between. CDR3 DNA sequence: TGTGCCAGCGGAACCGGGACCCTCGGCACCGGGGAGCTGTTTTTT. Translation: CASGTGTLGTGELFF.

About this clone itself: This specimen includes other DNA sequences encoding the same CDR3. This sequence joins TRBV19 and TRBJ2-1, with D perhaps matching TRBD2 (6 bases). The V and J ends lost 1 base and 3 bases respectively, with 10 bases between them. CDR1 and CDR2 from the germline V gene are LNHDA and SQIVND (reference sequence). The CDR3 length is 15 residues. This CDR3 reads CASSIAGEGYNEQFF. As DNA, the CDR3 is TGTGCCAGTAGTATAGCGGGAGAGGGCTACAATGAGCAGTTCTTC.

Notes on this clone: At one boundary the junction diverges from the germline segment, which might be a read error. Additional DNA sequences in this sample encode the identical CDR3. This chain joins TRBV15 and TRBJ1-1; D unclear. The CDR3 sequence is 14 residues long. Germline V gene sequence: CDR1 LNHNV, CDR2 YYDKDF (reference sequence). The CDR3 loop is CATSRDLANTEAFF. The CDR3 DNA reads TGTGCCACTAGCAGAGACTTGGCGAACACTGAAGCTTTCTTT.

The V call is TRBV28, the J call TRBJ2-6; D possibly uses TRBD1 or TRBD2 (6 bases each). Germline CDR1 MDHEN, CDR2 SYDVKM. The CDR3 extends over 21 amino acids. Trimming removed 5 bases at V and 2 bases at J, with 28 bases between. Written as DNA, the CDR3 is TGTGCCAGCAGTACCACAGGGATTACCACTTCGGAGGGGGCTGGGGCCAACGTCCTGACTTTC. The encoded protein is CASSTTGITTSEGAGANVLTF.